This T cell receptor (beta chain) was observed in a study of T cells in Graves' hyperthyroidism and ophthalmopathy. Study at large: Peripheral blood was drawn at first diagnosis, prior to all treatment. Notes on the study in general: Ophthalmopathy was separated from stable hyperthyroidism by a 13 V-J model.

Germline CDR1 is MNHEY and CDR2 is SMNVEV (reference sequence). The V gene end was trimmed by 2 bases and the J gene end by 0 bases; junction bases not matched to a gene: 15. The CDR3 covers 19 residues. TCR beta CDR3 region amplification was performed from RNA transcripts. Initially, a first-round RT-PCR of the TCR CDR3 employed the HTBI primer set. TCRdb re-called the multiplex PCR reads with MiXCR, one entry per CDR3 protein. The sample yields approximately 570,000 distinct CDR3 sequences, 20% seen once. At least ten counts were recorded for this clonotype. The antigen remains unidentified. This chain uses TRBV27 with TRBJ1-2, with TRBD1 matching over 7 bases. This sequence was found in a man aged 35 to 55 with Graves' ophthalmopathy. The sequenced sample consisted of blood. The CDR3 loop reads CASSLSGWRDSPSNYGYTF. The CDR3 DNA is TGTGCCAGCAGTTTAAGTGGGTGGCGGGACAGTCCATCTAACTATGGCTACACCTTC.